This T cell receptor (beta chain) came from a study of blood T cell repertoires in COVID-19. For the study at large: Both acute and convalescent COVID-19 samples were obtained from the United States, Italy and Spain. PBMCs, B-cell-depleted T cells, or T cells provided the cDNA or gDNA that made up the material.

In the original processing: Nucleated cell counts were estimated from reference gene primer amplification. The protocol was immunoSEQ multiplex PCR, while the TCRdb copy is restricted to in-frame clones and leaves out a portion. V and J calls and clone size are as listed in that table; D and trimming were resolved from the DNA. The sample contains 85,000 to 95,000 clones, roughly 84% of which appear only once. Sample: peripheral blood. The clonotype comes from a woman aged 80 or over with acute or convalescent COVID-19.

The CDR3 loop reads CASKLPGQQDNSPLHF. CDR3 DNA sequence: TGCGCCAGCAAATTGCCTGGACAGCAAGATAATTCACCCCTCCACTTT. This chain uses TRBV5-1 with TRBJ1-6, with a weak D call TRBD1 (6 bases). V lost 6 bases, J lost 5 bases, and 18 bases lay in between. Per the germline V gene, CDR1 is SGHRS and CDR2 is YFSETQ. The CDR3 extends over 16 amino acids. Combining the CDR3 with reference TRBV5-1 and TRBJ1-6 gives the whole variable domain KAGVTQTPRYLIKTRGQQVTLSCSPISGHRSVSWYQQTPGQGLQFLFEYFSETQRNKGNFPGRFSGRQFSNSRSEMNVSTLELGDSALYLCASKLPGQQDNSPLHFGNGTRLTVT.